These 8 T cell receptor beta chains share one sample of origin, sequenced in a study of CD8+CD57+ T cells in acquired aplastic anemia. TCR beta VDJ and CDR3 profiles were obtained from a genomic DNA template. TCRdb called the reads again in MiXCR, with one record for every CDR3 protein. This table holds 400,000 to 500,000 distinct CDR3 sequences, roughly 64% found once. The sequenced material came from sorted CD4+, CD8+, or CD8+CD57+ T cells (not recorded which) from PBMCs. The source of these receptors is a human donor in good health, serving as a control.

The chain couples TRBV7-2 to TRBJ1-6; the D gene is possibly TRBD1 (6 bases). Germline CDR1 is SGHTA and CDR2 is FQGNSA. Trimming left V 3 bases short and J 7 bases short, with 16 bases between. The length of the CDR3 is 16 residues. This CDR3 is CASSLGGGAQNSPLHF. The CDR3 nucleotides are TGTGCCAGCAGCTTGGGCGGGGGGGCCCAGAATTCACCCCTCCACTTT.

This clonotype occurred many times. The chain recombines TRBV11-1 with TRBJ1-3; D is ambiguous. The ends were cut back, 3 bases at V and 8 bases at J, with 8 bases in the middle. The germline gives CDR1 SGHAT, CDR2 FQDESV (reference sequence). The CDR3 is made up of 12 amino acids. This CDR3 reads CASSFFLDTIYF. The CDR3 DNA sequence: TGTGCCAGCAGCTTTTTCTTGGACACCATATATTTT.

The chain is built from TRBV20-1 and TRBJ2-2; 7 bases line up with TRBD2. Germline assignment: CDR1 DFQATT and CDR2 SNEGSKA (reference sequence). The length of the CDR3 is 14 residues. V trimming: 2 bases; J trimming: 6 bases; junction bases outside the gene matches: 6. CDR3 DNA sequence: TGCAGTGCTAGAAGGGAAGCGGGGTCCGGGGAGCTGTTTTTT. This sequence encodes CSARREAGSGELFF.

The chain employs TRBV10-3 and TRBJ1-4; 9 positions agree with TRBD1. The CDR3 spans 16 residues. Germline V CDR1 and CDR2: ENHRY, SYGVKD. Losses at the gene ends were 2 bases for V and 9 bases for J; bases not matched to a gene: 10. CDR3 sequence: CAISEADRGTGKKLFF. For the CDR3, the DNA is TGTGCCATCAGTGAGGCCGACAGGGGGACAGGGAAAAAACTGTTTTTT.

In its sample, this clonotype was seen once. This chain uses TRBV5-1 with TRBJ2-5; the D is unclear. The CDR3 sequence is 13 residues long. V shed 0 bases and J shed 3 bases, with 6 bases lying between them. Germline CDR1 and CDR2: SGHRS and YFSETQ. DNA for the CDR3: TGCGCCAGCAGCTTGGCCCGGAAAGAGACCCAGTACTTC. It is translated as CASSLARKETQYF.

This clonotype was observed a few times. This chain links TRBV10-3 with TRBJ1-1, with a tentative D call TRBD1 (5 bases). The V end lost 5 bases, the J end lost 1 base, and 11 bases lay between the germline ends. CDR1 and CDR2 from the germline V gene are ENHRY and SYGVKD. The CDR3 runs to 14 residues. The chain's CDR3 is CAISPHTGNTEAFF. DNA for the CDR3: TGTGCCATCAGTCCCCATACAGGGAACACTGAAGCTTTCTTT.

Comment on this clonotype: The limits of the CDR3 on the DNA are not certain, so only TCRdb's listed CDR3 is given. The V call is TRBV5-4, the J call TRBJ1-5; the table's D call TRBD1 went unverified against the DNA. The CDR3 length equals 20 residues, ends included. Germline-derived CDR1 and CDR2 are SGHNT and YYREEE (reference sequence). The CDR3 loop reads CASSPGWSSTSGRANQPQHF.

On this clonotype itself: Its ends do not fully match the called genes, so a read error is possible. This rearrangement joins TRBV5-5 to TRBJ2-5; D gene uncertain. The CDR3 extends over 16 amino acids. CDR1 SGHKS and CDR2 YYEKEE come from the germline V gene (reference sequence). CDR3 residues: CATSCGALGMPETQYF. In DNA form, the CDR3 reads TGTGCCACCAGCTGCGGTGCGTTAGGTATGCCAGAGACCCAGTACTTC. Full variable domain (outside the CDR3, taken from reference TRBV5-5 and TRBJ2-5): DAGVTQSPTHLIKTRGQQVTLRCSPISGHKSVSWYQQVLGQGPQFIFQYYEKEERGRGNFPDRFSARQFPNYSSELNVNALLLGDSALYLCATSCGALGMPETQYFGPGTRLLVL.